This TCR beta chain was profiled in a study of shared clonotypes between healthy human individuals. Caucasian adults living in Nashville, Tennessee, provided all samples. When samples were unsorted, 70 million to 95 million PBMCs were used for genomic DNA. Authors' analysis steps: Filtering of immunoSEQ junctional sequences could not match full-length read filtering. Clones were sequenced by immunoSEQ multiplex PCR, and TCRdb holds only the in-frame ones, with some missing. V and J calls and clone size are given by that table; D and trimming were obtained from the DNA. The sample holds about 470,000 clones, around 79% seen once. V lost 5 bases, J lost 3 bases, and 9 bases stayed unmatched. Germline CDR1 is SEHNR and CDR2 is FQNEAQ (reference sequence). This CDR3 has 15 amino acids.

The gene calls are TRBV7-9 and TRBJ1-1; 7 bases are shared with TRBD1. The sequencing input was PBMCs. The receptor was isolated from a woman in her 40s in good health. Some clones in this sample may be carry-over from other donors' samples. CDR3: CASSPGDSQYTEAFF. DNA for the CDR3: TGTGCCAGCAGCCCGGGGGACAGTCAGTACACTGAAGCTTTCTTT.